The 4 T cell receptor beta chains given below trace back to one sample, sequenced in a study of regulatory T cells in long-lasting Graves disease. With iRepertoire HTBI primers and Arm-PCR of CDR3 regions, TCR beta libraries were built. Each CDR3 protein gets one entry after TCRdb re-called the multiplex PCR reads with MiXCR. The sample includes hundreds of thousands of distinct CDR3 sequences, around 30% of them seen just once. Specified time point: persistent/refractory GD, antithyroid drugs over 5 years with positive TRAb. There was RNA extracted from PBMCs, and the TCR library was made from it. The sequenced sample was peripheral blood mononuclear cells (PBMCs), obtained when the disease was refractory, from a patient treated with antithyroid drugs. These receptors were taken from a female donor with Graves disease.

This chain connects TRBV12-3 or TRBV12-4 to TRBJ1-5; D remains ambiguous. This CDR3 region has 14 residues. V dropped 3 bases and J dropped 9 bases, with 15 bases sitting between them. The CDR3 here is CASSLSRAKGPQHF. The CDR3 bases are TGTGCCAGCAGTTTGTCTCGTGCTAAAGGGCCCCAGCATTTT.

As for this clonotype: A much bigger clone sits one base away, suggesting this may be a read error. The chain uses TRBV6-5 and TRBJ1-2, with D hard to call. Germline V gene data show CDR1 as MNHEY and CDR2 as SVGAGI. The CDR3 is made up of 12 amino acids. CDR3 coding DNA: TGTGCCAGCAGTTTAATCGTGGATCCGGGCATCTTC. This gives the protein CASSLIVDPGIF.

This chain joins TRBV7-9 and TRBJ2-7, with 7 bases matching TRBD1. V was clipped by 4 bases and J by 1 base; unmatched bases: 13. This CDR3 contains 17 residues. The V gene's germline CDR1 is SEHNR and CDR2 FQNEAQ (reference sequence). The CDR3 DNA reads TGTGCCAGCAGCTCAAAATTCGGGACAGTAATTTCCTACGAGCAGTACTTC. Residues: CASSSKFGTVISYEQYF.

This clonotype was observed many times. This sequence joins TRBV12-3 or TRBV12-4 and TRBJ1-6; unclear D gene. V lost 3 bases to trimming and J lost 0 bases, with 18 bases between them. The CDR3 runs to 19 residues. The CDR3 DNA reads as TGTGCCAGCAGTTTTGAACTGTATTGGGAAAGCTCCTATAATTCACCCCTCCACTTT. Translating gives CASSFELYWESSYNSPLHF.